The 4 T cell receptor beta chains reported below all come from one sample, sequenced in a study of molecular identifiers for immune sequencing clone quantification. TCRdb re-analysed the PCR reads in MiXCR, keeping a single row per CDR3 protein. The sample has roughly 90,000 distinct CDR3 sequences, 15% to 20% seen once. Source material: naive CD8+ T cells from blood, with Jurkat cell RNA spiked in. Specified subset: FACS-sorted CD8+CD4-CCR7+CD45RA+ naive T cells. The origin of the receptors is a human donor in good health. Some libraries in this study had Jurkat cell RNA spiked in.

To note about this clonotype: One base away lies a much larger clone, so this may be a sequencing read error. This chain uses TRBV27 with TRBJ1-3, with D uncertain. CDR1 is MNHEY and CDR2 is SMNVEV in the germline V gene (reference sequence). The CDR3 has 13 amino acids. In nucleotides, the CDR3 is TGTGCCGGCAGTTCACACTCTGGAAACACCATATATTTT. It yields the protein CAGSSHSGNTIYF.

As to this clonotype: Being one base from a much bigger clone, this may be a read error. The chain combines TRBV28 with TRBJ2-2, with D possibly TRBD2 on 6 matching bases. Germline CDR1 is MDHEN and CDR2 is SYDVKM. V lost 11 bases to trimming and J lost 5 bases, with 15 bases between them. The CDR3 loop spans 13 amino acids. CDR3 nucleotides: TGTGCCGGCCGCCCCGGAGGGACCGGGGAGCTGTTTTTT. Protein sequence: CAGRPGGTGELFF. Based on the CDR3 plus reference TRBV28 and TRBJ2-2, the full variable domain is DVKVTQSSRYLVKRTGEKVFLECVQDMDHENMFWYRQDPGLGLRLIYFSYDVKMKEKGDIPEGYSVSREKKERFSLILESASTNQTSMYLCAGRPGGTGELFFGEGSRLTVL.

Notes on this clonotype: Just one base apart from a much larger clone, this may be a read error. The rearrangement links TRBV19 to TRBJ2-2; 12 bases fit TRBD2. Germline CDR1 and CDR2: LNHDA and SQIVND (reference sequence). The CDR3 consists of 17 residues. CDR3 region: CASSIGTSGRTTGKLFF. The CDR3 region has the DNA TGTGCCAGTAGTATAGGAACTAGCGGGAGGACCACCGGGAAGCTGTTTTTT.

There are many counts of this clonotype. The rearrangement uses TRBV4-3 and TRBJ2-5; D is undetermined. Trimming stripped 0 bases from V and 5 bases from J, with 7 bases between. The CDR3 consists of 13 residues. CDR1 and CDR2 (germline): LGHNA, YSLEER. The CDR3 region is CASSQDSWETQYF. The CDR3 nucleotides read TGCGCCAGCAGCCAAGATAGTTGGGAGACCCAGTACTTC.